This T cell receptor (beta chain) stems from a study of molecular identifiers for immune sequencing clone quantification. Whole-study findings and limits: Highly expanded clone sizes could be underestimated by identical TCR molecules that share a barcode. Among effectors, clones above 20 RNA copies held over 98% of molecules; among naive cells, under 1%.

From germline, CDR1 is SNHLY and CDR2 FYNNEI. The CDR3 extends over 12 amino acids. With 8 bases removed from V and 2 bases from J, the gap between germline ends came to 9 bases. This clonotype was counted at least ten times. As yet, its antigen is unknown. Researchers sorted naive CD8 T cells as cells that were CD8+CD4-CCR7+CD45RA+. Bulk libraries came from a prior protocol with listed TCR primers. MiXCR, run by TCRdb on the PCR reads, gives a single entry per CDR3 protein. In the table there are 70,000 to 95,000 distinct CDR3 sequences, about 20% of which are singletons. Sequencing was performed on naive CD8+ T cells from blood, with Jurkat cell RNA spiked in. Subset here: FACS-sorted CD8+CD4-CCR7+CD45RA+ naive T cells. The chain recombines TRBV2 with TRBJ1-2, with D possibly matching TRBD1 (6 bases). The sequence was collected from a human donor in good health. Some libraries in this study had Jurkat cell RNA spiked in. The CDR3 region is CASATGNYGYTF. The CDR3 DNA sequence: TGTGCCAGCGCGACAGGAAACTATGGCTACACCTTC. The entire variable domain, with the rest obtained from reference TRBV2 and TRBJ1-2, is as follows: EPEVTQTPSHQVTQMGQEVILRCVPISNHLYFYWYRQILGQKVEFLVSFYNNEISEKSEIFDDQFSVERPDGSNFTLKIRSTKLEDSAMYFCASATGNYGYTFGSGTRLTVV.